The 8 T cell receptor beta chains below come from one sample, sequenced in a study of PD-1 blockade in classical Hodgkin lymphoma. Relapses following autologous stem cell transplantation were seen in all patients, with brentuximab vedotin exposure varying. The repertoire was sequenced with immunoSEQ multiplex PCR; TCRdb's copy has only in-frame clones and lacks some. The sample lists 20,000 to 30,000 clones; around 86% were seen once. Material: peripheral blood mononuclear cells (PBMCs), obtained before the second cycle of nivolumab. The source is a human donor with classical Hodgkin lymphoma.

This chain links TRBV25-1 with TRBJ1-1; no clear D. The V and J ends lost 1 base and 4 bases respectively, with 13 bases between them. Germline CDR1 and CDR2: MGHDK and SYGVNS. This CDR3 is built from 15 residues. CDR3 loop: CASSEWGARGTEAFF. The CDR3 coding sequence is TGTGCCAGCAGTGAATGGGGAGCCCGGGGCACTGAAGCTTTCTTT.

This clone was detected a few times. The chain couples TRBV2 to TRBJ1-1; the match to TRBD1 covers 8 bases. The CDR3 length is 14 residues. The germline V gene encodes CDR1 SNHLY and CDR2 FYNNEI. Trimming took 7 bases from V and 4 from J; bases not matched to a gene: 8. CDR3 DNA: TGTGCCAGCATCAAAGATACAGGGGGCACTGAAGCTTTCTTT. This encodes CASIKDTGGTEAFF.

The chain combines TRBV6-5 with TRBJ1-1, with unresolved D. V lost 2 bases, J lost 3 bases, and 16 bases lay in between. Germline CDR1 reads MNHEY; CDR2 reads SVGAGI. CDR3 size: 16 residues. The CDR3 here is CASSYTSLGAYTEAFF. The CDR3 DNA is TGTGCCAGCAGTTACACTTCCCTGGGCGCCTACACTGAAGCTTTCTTT.

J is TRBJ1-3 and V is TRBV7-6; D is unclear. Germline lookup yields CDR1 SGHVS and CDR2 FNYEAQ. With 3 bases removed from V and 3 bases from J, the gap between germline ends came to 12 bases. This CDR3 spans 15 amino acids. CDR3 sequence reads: CASSFGGLDGNTIYF. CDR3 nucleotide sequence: TGTGCCAGCAGCTTTGGAGGGCTGGATGGAAACACCATATATTTT.

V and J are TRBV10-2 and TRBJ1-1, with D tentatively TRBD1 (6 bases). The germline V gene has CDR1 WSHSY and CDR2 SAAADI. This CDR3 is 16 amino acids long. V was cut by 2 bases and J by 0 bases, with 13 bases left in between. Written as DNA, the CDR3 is TGCGCCAGCAGTGAGGCACCCCAGGGGATGAACACTGAAGCTTTCTTT. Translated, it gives CASSEAPQGMNTEAFF.

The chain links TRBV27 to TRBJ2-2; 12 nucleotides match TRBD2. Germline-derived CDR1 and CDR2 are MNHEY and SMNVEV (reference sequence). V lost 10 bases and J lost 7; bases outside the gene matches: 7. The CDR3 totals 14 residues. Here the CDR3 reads CATGLAGLVGELFF. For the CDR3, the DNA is TGTGCCACCGGACTAGCGGGATTGGTCGGGGAGCTGTTTTTT.

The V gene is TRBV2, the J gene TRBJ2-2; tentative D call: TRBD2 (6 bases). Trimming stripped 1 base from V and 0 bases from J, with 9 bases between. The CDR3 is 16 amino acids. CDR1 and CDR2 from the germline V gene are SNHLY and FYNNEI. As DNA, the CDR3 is TGTGCCAGCAGTGAAGAAGGAGGGACGAACACCGGGGAGCTGTTTTTT. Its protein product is CASSEEGGTNTGELFF.

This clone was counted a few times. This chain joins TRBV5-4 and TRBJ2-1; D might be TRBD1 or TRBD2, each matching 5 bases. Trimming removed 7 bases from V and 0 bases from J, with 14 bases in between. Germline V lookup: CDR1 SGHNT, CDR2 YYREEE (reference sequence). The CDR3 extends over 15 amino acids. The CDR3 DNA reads TGTGCCAGCGCCTTGGGGCGGGTCTCCTACAATGAGCAGTTCTTC. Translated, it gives CASALGRVSYNEQFF. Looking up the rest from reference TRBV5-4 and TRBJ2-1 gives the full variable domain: ETGVTQSPTHLIKTRGQQVTLRCSSQSGHNTVSWYQQALGQGPQFIFQYYREEENGRGNFPPRFSGLQFPNYSSELNVNALELDDSALYLCASALGRVSYNEQFFGPGTRLTVL.